Listed below are T cell receptor beta chains from one sample, sequenced in a study of blood T cell repertoires in COVID-19. Sequenced by immunoSEQ multiplex PCR; TCRdb stores in-frame clones only, minus some. The sample consists of about 350,000 clones, almost 90% of them appearing once. The sequencing sample was made of PBMCs or T cells enriched from blood (not recorded which). The receptors were sampled from a woman aged 25 to 45 who had been exposed to COVID-19. Each CDR3 is given with its conserved first and last residue. The order of the fields is D gene, J gene, V gene, clone size, CDR3 DNA, CDR3 protein. D genes are given only for firm matches. Clone size is not always given. Where it is, it says once, few, many or a class for expanded clones.

TRBD2 TRBJ2-3 TRBV27 once TGTGCCAGCAGTCCTAGACTAGCGGGAGGGCTAGATACGCAGTATTTT CASSPRLAGGLDTQYF
TRBD1 TRBJ1-2 TRBV7-3 - TGTGCCAGCAGCCGACAGGGGGATCTGGATGGCTACACCTTC CASSRQGDLDGYTF
- TRBJ2-5 TRBV15 - TGTGCCACCAGCAGAGATTCCAGATTCCAAGAGACCCAGTACTTC CATSRDSRFQETQYF
TRBD2 TRBJ2-5 TRBV6-5 once TGTGCCAGCAGGGGTAGCGGGACTCAAGAGACCCAGTACTTC CASRGSGTQETQYF
- TRBJ1-1 TRBV19 once TGTGCCAGTACCCCACGTTCACAGGGTGGTGAAGCTTTCTTT CASTPRSQGGEAFF
TRBD1 TRBJ2-3 TRBV7-3 - TGTGCCAGCAGCCAAGGACAGGACACAGATACGCAGTATTTT CASSQGQDTDTQYF
TRBD2 TRBJ2-3 TRBV7-4 - TGTGCCAGCACCAATGGACTAGCCTTGGATACGCAGTATTTT CASTNGLALDTQYF
TRBD2 TRBJ2-5 TRBV7-8 - TGTGCCAGCAGCCGCCACTTACTAGCGGGAGTCCTCCAAGAGACCCAGTACTTC CASSRHLLAGVLQETQYF
TRBD1 TRBJ1-6 TRBV13 few TGTGCCAGCAGCTGGGGACAGACTAATTCACCCCTCCACTTT CASSWGQTNSPLHF
TRBD2 TRBJ2-7 TRBV29-1 - TGCAGCGTTGCAGATAGCGGGAGGTCCTACGAGCAGTACTTC CSVADSGRSYEQYF
TRBD2 TRBJ2-7 TRBV5-1 - TGCGCCAGCAGCTCACTAGCGGGAGGCCCAGAGGCAGAGTTGCAGTACTTC CASSSLAGGPEAELQYF
TRBD2 TRBJ2-7 TRBV14 - TGTGCCAGCAGCCAAAGTAGCGGGAGAATTGGCTACGAGCAGTACTTC CASSQSSGRIGYEQYF
- TRBJ2-2 TRBV21-1 - TGTGCCAGCAGCATGAGTTCTGAGAATACTGGGCTCAAGCCGAACACCGGGGAGCTGTTTTTT CASSMSSENTGLKPNTGELFF
TRBD2 TRBJ2-7 TRBV28 - TGTGCCAGCAGTTTATACCAGACTAGCCCGAAACGCGAGCAGTACTTC CASSLYQTSPKREQYF
- TRBJ1-5 TRBV7-2 - TGTGCCAGCAGCTTACGGGGGGGCAATCAGCCCCAGCATTTT CASSLRGGNQPQHF
TRBD1 TRBJ1-1 TRBV18 - TGTGCCAGCTCACCAGTGGCAGGGGGTGAAGCTTTCTTT CASSPVAGGEAFF
- TRBJ1-1 TRBV27 - TGTGCCAGCAGTTTGACGTGGGCGCGGAACACTGAAGCTTTCTTT CASSLTWARNTEAFF
TRBD2 TRBJ2-1 TRBV7-3 - TGTGCCAGCTCGCGGGAGGGACTAGAGCAGTTCTTC CASSREGLEQFF
- TRBJ1-1 TRBV18 once TGTGCCAGCTCACTACTCCAAGAGGGTTTCACTGAAGCTTTCTTT CASSLLQEGFTEAFF
TRBD1 TRBJ2-1 TRBV7-8 - TGTGCCAGCAGCTTAGGGACAGGGGTGGTCGGCAATGAGCAGTTCTTC CASSLGTGVVGNEQFF
- TRBJ2-5 TRBV7-6 - TGTGCCAGCAGCCAGGGGGGAACGGGGACCCAGTACTTC CASSQGGTGTQYF
TRBD2 TRBJ2-1 TRBV12-5 - TGTGCTAGTGGCAAGGGACTAGCGGATAACAATGAGCAGTTCTTC CASGKGLADNNEQFF
- TRBJ1-2 TRBV19 - TGTGCCAGTAGTATAGCCGAGACAGTAATGATATTGGGCTACACCTTC CASSIAETVMILGYTF